This TCR beta chain was sequenced in a study of blood T cell repertoires in COVID-19. About the research overall: From the United States, Italy and Spain came samples of acute and convalescent COVID-19. The analysed material was cDNA or gDNA that came from T cells, B-cell-depleted T cells, or PBMCs.

As originally analysed: Reference gene primer amplification yielded estimated nucleated cell counts. Sequenced by immunoSEQ multiplex PCR; TCRdb stores in-frame clones only, minus some. The D gene and trimming were derived from the DNA, and the V and J assignments and clone size from that table. The profile shows around 280,000 clones, 70% to 90% of them singletons. The CDR3 sequence is 15 residues long. Deletions cut 5 bases from V and 6 bases from J, with 19 bases between. Germline assignment: CDR1 GTSNPN and CDR2 SVGIG (reference sequence). The sample consisted of peripheral blood. The chain couples TRBV30 to TRBJ1-4, with D possibly TRBD1 on 6 matching bases. The origin of this receptor is a woman in her 30s who had recovered from COVID-19. In DNA, the CDR3 is TGTGCCTGGGCAGCCAAACAGGGCAAGTATGAAAAACTGTTTTTT. This codes for CAWAAKQGKYEKLFF.